This T cell receptor (beta chain) is drawn from a study of CXCR3-negative and CXCR3-positive naive CD8 T cells (dated by TCRdb to the late 2010s). General notes on the study: In total, 120 million to 150 million TRB reads were obtained, corresponding to roughly 1.5 +/- 0.3 million reads per library. Data from roughly eleven donors, pooled across two independent experiments, went into the diversity and physicochemical repertoire analyses. Naive subsets from roughly 5 donors and memory cells from 3 donors were included in the TRBV-TRBJ cluster analysis. Overall study results and their limits: Because surface CD5, which is linked to self-reactivity in mice, was comparable between the naive subsets, TCR interaction strength was also inferred from the physicochemical properties of TRB CDR3s. Freshly isolated PBMCs were used for most assays because CXCR3 expression partially decreased after cryopreservation. Repertoire diversity was comparably high in both naive subsets but much lower in memory CD8+ T cells. Compared with CXCR3-negative naive cells, CXCR3-positive naive cells had TRB CDR3s with higher hydrophobicity (lower Kidera factor 4), lower energy, and higher strength and volume indices. TRBV-TRBJ usage was similar between naive CXCR3-negative and CXCR3-positive cells from the same donor, while memory cells showed distinct patterns.

For every CD8+ T cell subset, over 250,000 cells were flow-sorted straight into RLT lysis buffer, and each subset was sorted in triplicate. To exclude memory contaminants, naive CD8+ T cells were stringently defined as CD45RO-CCR7+CD27+CD95-. Using standard density gradient centrifugation, peripheral blood mononuclear cells were isolated from buffy coats. A FACSAria III was used to flow-sort naive CXCR3-negative and CXCR3-positive CD8+ T cells. An RNeasy Mini Kit was used to extract total RNA from the sorted cells. Points on this clonotype: What this receptor recognizes is not known.

Instrument used: NextSeq 550. The Human TCR Profiling Kit (MiLaboratory) was used to prepare UMI-labeled 5' RACE TRB cDNA libraries. cDNA synthesis used the entire amount of extracted RNA, and PCR amplification then used the entire amount of cDNA produced. Libraries were prepared in parallel with an identical number of PCR cycles. From the authors' description of their analysis: About 54,000 +/- 9,700 unique UMI-labeled TRB cDNA molecules per library were extracted with MIGEC and MiXCR, with at least two reads per UMI required. An average of roughly 40,000 +/- 10,000 functional in-frame TRB CDR3 nucleotide clonotypes without stop codons was found per library. Diversity metrics, including normalized Shannon-Wiener and Chao1, were computed in VDJtools after downsampling to 5000 UMI-labeled TRB molecules per sample. VDJtools computed clonotype-size-weighted physicochemical properties of the central five CDR3 residues: interaction energy, strength, volume and Kidera factor 4. TCRdb reprocessed the reads, and each CDR3 protein sequence is entered once, without DNA. TCRdb, rather than the study authors, made the V and J calls. The sample table records over 70,000 distinct CDR3 sequences. Of the sample, around 0.53% is held by the ten largest clones.

The source material was naive CXCR3+ CD8+ T cells from blood. The cell subset or site tag for this specimen amounts to: CD45RO-CCR7+CD27+CD95- naive CD8+ T cells expressing CXCR3 (TNR3+). The TCR originated in a human donor in good health. Some clones in this sample may be carry-over from other donors' samples.

The CDR3 protein sequence reads: CASSIGRNNEQFF. The chain was built from TRBV19 and TRBJ2-1; TCRdb's assignment of TRBD1 cannot be checked, as there is no DNA. Taken from the germline V gene (reference sequence), the CDR1 and CDR2 loops are LNHDA and SQIVND. The CDR3 numbers 13 residues from cysteine through phenylalanine. DNA is not recorded here.